These 9 T cell receptor beta chains share one sample of origin, sequenced in a study of Tregs in tolerant kidney transplant recipients. Profiled with immunoSEQ multiplex PCR; TCRdb holds only in-frame clones, not every one. The top ten hold around 0.6% of the sample, which has around 230,000 clones, approximately 83% seen once. The specimen was CD4+ T cells from blood. These receptors originate from a human donor in good health.

The sample holds one count of this clone. This chain links TRBV10-2 with TRBJ2-1; tentative D call: TRBD2 (7 bases). The CDR3 covers 12 residues. V lost 8 bases to trimming and J lost 5 bases, with 10 bases between them. Per the germline V gene, CDR1 is WSHSY and CDR2 is SAAADI. The CDR3 is CASGRGNNEQFF. The CDR3, as DNA: TGCGCCAGCGGGAGGGGGAACAATGAGCAGTTCTTC.

This chain links TRBV7-9 with TRBJ2-1; tentative D call: TRBD1 (5 bases). Germline CDR1 and CDR2: SEHNR and FQNEAQ (reference sequence). The germline V and J ends were trimmed by 1 base and 5 bases, with 15 bases remaining between them. The CDR3 consists of 16 residues. For the CDR3, the DNA is TGTGCCAGCAGCTTAGTGCTGGGGCACCGAGACAATGAGCAGTTCTTC. Translation: CASSLVLGHRDNEQFF.

The chain joins TRBV6-5 to TRBJ1-2; possible D gene TRBD1, 5 bases. The CDR3 runs to 12 residues. Germline V gene sequence: CDR1 MNHEY, CDR2 SVGAGI. Trimming stripped 6 bases from V and 8 bases from J, with 13 bases between. This CDR3 reads CASRYQGEGYTF. DNA for the CDR3: TGTGCCAGCAGGTACCAGGGTGAGGGCTACACCTTC.

This clone was detected once. The chain carries TRBV14 and TRBJ1-1; the match to TRBD1 covers 10 bases. Germline V gives CDR1 SGHDN, CDR2 FVKESK. This CDR3 has 14 amino acids. Losses at the gene ends were 5 bases for V and 6 bases for J; bases not matched to a gene: 6. In nucleotides, the CDR3 is TGTGCCAGCAGCAGCCCGGGACAGGGGTCTGAAGCTTTCTTT. Protein: CASSSPGQGSEAFF.

This chain connects TRBV18 to TRBJ1-6; D is possibly TRBD1 (6 bases). Trimming took 3 bases from V and 5 from J, leaving 11 bases between them. CDR1 is KGHSH and CDR2 is LQKENI in the germline V gene. This CDR3 comprises 15 residues. The CDR3 sequence: CASSPRQADNSPLHF. The CDR3 DNA is TGTGCCAGCTCACCGAGACAGGCCGATAATTCACCCCTCCACTTT. Full variable domain (outside the CDR3, taken from reference TRBV18 and TRBJ1-6): NAGVMQNPRHLVRRRGQEARLRCSPMKGHSHVYWYRQLPEEGLKFMVYLQKENIIDESGMPKERFSAEFPKEGPSILRIQQVVRGDSAAYFCASSPRQADNSPLHFGNGTRLTVT.

The chain uses TRBV7-8 and TRBJ1-5; D remains unclear. Trimming took off 1 base at V and 4 bases at J, with 11 bases between the two ends. Germline loops: CDR1 SGHVS, CDR2 FQNEAQ. The CDR3 spans 15 residues. CDR3: CASSLEGRRNQPQHF. CDR3 coding DNA: TGTGCCAGCAGCTTAGAAGGAAGAAGGAATCAGCCCCAGCATTTT.

The genes are TRBV6-5 and TRBJ2-2; no clear D gene. The V end lost 6 bases, the J end lost 7 bases, and 18 bases lay between the germline ends. Germline V CDR1 and CDR2: MNHEY, SVGAGI. There are 15 residues in the CDR3. The CDR3 DNA is TGTGCCAGCAGGGCCCCCCGGGCCGCAGGCGGGGAGCTGTTTTTT. It specifies CASRAPRAAGGELFF.

The V and J genes are TRBV5-6 and TRBJ1-1, with D possibly TRBD1 on 6 matching bases. The germline gives CDR1 SGHDT, CDR2 YYEEEE. V lost 2 bases and J lost 5, with 10 bases in between. This CDR3 is built from 13 residues. The CDR3 DNA follows: TGTGCCAGCAGCTTCGACAGGTGGACTGAAGCTTTCTTT. It codes for CASSFDRWTEAFF.

The V call is TRBV6-1, the J call TRBJ1-1, with D hard to call. The CDR3 contains 11 residues. V gave up 8 bases and J gave up 1 base, with 5 bases separating them. Germline CDR1 MNHNS, CDR2 SASEGT. CDR3 amino acids: CASPSNTEAFF. CDR3 bases: TGTGCCAGCCCGTCGAACACTGAAGCTTTCTTT.